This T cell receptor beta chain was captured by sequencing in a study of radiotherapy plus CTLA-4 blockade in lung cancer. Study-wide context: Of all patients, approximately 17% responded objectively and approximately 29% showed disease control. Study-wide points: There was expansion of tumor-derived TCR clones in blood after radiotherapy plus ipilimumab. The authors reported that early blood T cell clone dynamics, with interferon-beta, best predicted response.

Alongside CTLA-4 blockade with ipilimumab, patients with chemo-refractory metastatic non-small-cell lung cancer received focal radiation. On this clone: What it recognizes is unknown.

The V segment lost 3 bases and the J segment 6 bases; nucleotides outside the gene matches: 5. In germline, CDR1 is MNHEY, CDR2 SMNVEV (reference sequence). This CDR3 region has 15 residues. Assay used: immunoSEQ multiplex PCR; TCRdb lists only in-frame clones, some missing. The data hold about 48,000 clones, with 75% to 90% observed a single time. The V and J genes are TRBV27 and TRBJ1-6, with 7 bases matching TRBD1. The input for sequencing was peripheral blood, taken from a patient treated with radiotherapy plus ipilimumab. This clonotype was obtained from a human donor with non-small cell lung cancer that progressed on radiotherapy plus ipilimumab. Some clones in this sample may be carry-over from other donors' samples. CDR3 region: CASSFSTGANSPLHF. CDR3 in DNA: TGTGCCAGCAGTTTTAGTACAGGGGCTAATTCACCCCTCCACTTT.